The 28 T cell receptor beta chains listed next were all sequenced from one sample in a study of cytomegalovirus exposure and HLA in healthy donors. Sequencing was performed with immunoSEQ multiplex PCR; in TCRdb, only in-frame clones are kept and a portion is missing. The table shows tens of thousands of clones, with about 93% occurring only once. Sequencing used PBMCs. Receptor source: a woman aged 25 to 45 in good health and CMV-seropositive.

V and J are TRBV19 and TRBJ2-1; TRBD2 might be the D (6 bases). CDR3 length: 18 amino acids. V lost 5 bases to trimming and J lost 0 bases, with 20 bases between them. Germline CDR1 and CDR2: LNHDA and SQIVND (reference sequence). The CDR3 protein is CASSPQPAGWSSYNEQFF. The CDR3 coding sequence is TGTGCCAGTAGTCCACAACCAGCGGGTTGGAGCTCCTACAATGAGCAGTTCTTC.

This sequence joins TRBV9 and TRBJ2-1; TRBD2 matches 8 bases. Losses at the gene ends were 2 bases for V and 7 bases for J; bases not matched to a gene: 5. Germline-derived CDR1 and CDR2 are SGDLS and YYNGEE. The CDR3 is 14 residues long. DNA of the CDR3: TGTGCCAGCAGCGTCACTAGCGGACTTAATGAGCAGTTCTTC. Residues: CASSVTSGLNEQFF.

The chain recombines TRBV7-3 with TRBJ2-2, with TRBD2 identical over 9 bases. The CDR3 totals 16 residues. The germline V gene encodes CDR1 SGHTA and CDR2 FQGTGA. Trimming at V came to 1 base and at J to 5 bases, leaving 5 bases not matched to a gene. CDR3 loop: CASSLIAGAGTGELFF. CDR3 bases: TGTGCCAGCAGCTTAATAGCGGGAGCTGGAACCGGGGAGCTGTTTTTT.

The V call is TRBV5-6, the J call TRBJ2-7; D is ambiguous. The CDR3 spans 15 residues. The V gene lost 3 bases and the J gene lost 3 bases, with 16 bases spanning the gap. Germline CDR1 and CDR2: SGHDT and YYEEEE. Here the CDR3 reads CASSSSRVVFYEQYF. DNA for the CDR3: TGTGCCAGCAGCTCCTCCCGGGTAGTGTTCTACGAGCAGTACTTC.

The rearrangement links TRBV28 to TRBJ1-3, with D perhaps TRBD1 (5 bases). Deletions cut 5 bases from V and 2 bases from J, with 10 bases between. This CDR3 has 14 residues. CDR1 and CDR2 (germline): MDHEN, SYDVKM. The CDR3 is CASSRQFTGNTIYF. CDR3 in DNA: TGTGCCAGCAGTCGACAGTTTACTGGAAACACCATATATTTT.

This sequence joins TRBV5-4 and TRBJ2-2, with 11 nucleotides matching TRBD1. This CDR3 is built from 16 residues. Germline V CDR1 and CDR2: SGHNT, YYREEE (reference sequence). V lost 4 bases to trimming and J lost 0 bases; unmatched junction nucleotides: 2. The CDR3 DNA reads TGTGCCAGCAGCGCGGGACAGGGGGCGAACACCGGGGAGCTGTTTTTT. Amino acids: CASSAGQGANTGELFF.

This chain joins TRBV5-4 and TRBJ2-3; 7 bases align to TRBD2. Germline V gene sequence: CDR1 SGHNT, CDR2 YYREEE (reference sequence). Unmatched junction bases numbered 13, after V lost 4 bases and J lost 5 bases. This CDR3 region has 16 residues. CDR3 in amino acids: CASSRSIAGQEDTQYF. CDR3 coding DNA: TGTGCCAGCAGCCGATCCATAGCGGGCCAGGAAGATACGCAGTATTTT.

The chain combines TRBV11-2 with TRBJ1-1, with TRBD1 matching over 7 bases. This CDR3 is built from 15 residues. Looked up from germline, CDR1 is SGHAT and CDR2 is FQNNGV. The ends lost 5 bases at V and 2 bases at J; junction bases unmatched: 8. CDR3 nucleotide sequence: TGTGCCAGCAGCCTACAGGGGAGCAGAAACACTGAAGCTTTCTTT. Translating gives CASSLQGSRNTEAFF.

This chain uses TRBV10-2 with TRBJ2-5; D not certain. Trimming removed 10 bases from V and 2 bases from J, with 8 bases in between. Germline CDR1 and CDR2: WSHSY and SAAADI. The CDR3 is made up of 11 amino acids. Here the CDR3 DNA reads TGCGCCACCAACCGGCAAGAGACCCAGTACTTC. As protein: CATNRQETQYF.

This chain joins TRBV12-5 and TRBJ2-5, with D perhaps matching TRBD2 (6 bases). Germline loops: CDR1 LGHNT, CDR2 FRNRAP. The CDR3 covers 15 residues. The V end was cut by 0 bases, the J end by 5 bases, with 13 bases between. This CDR3 is CASGLVLGGYETQYF. CDR3 nucleotide sequence: TGTGCTAGTGGTTTGGTACTTGGGGGGTACGAGACCCAGTACTTC.

V usage is TRBV5-1 and J usage is TRBJ2-5; D is possibly TRBD2 (5 bases). The germline V and J ends were trimmed by 5 bases and 3 bases, with 11 bases remaining between them. The germline gives CDR1 SGHRS, CDR2 YFSETQ. The CDR3 length is 13 residues. The CDR3 DNA reads TGCGCCAGCAGACTAGTTACCGAAGAGACCCAGTACTTC. As protein: CASRLVTEETQYF.

This clone has only one observation. The chain has TRBV28 and TRBJ1-1; TRBD1 is a possible D gene (5 bases). This CDR3 has 13 residues. V gave up 6 bases and J gave up 1 base, with 9 bases separating them. Germline lookup yields CDR1 MDHEN and CDR2 SYDVKM. The CDR3 nucleotides read TGTGCCAGCAGCCTGACAGAGAACACTGAAGCTTTCTTT. Translating gives CASSLTENTEAFF.

The rearrangement joins TRBV10-1 to TRBJ2-1; 7 bases agree with TRBD2. This CDR3 region has 15 residues. J was trimmed by 0 bases and V by 4 bases; bases with no gene match: 3. Germline CDR1 and CDR2: WNHNN and SYGVQD (reference sequence). Here the CDR3 DNA reads TGCGCCAGCAGTGTGACGGGAGGCTCCTACAATGAGCAGTTCTTC. Amino acid sequence: CASSVTGGSYNEQFF.

The chain joins TRBV29-1 to TRBJ2-7, with 10 bases fitting TRBD2. This CDR3 is built from 14 residues. V trimming: 6 bases; J trimming: 2 bases; junction bases outside the gene matches: 7. The germline CDR1 and CDR2 sequences are SQVTM and ANQGSEA. CDR3 sequence: CSVKLAGQAYEQYF. CDR3 DNA: TGCAGCGTGAAACTAGCGGGGCAAGCCTACGAGCAGTACTTC.

This clone has only one observation. This chain links TRBV5-4 with TRBJ1-2; D might be TRBD1 (6 bases). The CDR3 runs to 16 residues. Germline V gene data show CDR1 as SGHNT and CDR2 as YYREEE (reference sequence). Trimming left V 4 bases short and J 0 bases short, with 16 bases between. CDR3 nucleotide sequence: TGTGCCAGCAGCCAGAAAGGACAGAGCACTAACTATGGCTACACCTTC. This codes for CASSQKGQSTNYGYTF.

The V call is TRBV27, the J call TRBJ2-7; TRBD1 is a possible D gene (5 bases). In germline, CDR1 is MNHEY, CDR2 SMNVEV (reference sequence). The CDR3 totals 19 residues. Trimming cost V 3 bases and J 6 bases, with 30 bases left between them. The chain's CDR3 is CASSFSDSSRRLLSGEQYF. CDR3 sequence (DNA): TGTGCCAGCAGTTTCTCAGACAGTAGTAGGCGGCTACTGTCGGGCGAGCAGTACTTC.

The V gene is TRBV5-1, the J gene TRBJ2-2, with D maybe TRBD1 (6 bases). CDR3 length: 15 amino acids. The germline gives CDR1 SGHRS, CDR2 YFSETQ. V was trimmed by 4 bases and J by 1 base, leaving 11 bases between them. CDR3 coding DNA: TGCGCCAGCAGCGGTAAACAGGGGAACACCGGGGAGCTGTTTTTT. As protein: CASSGKQGNTGELFF.

This chain joins TRBV9 and TRBJ2-2; 10 bases map to TRBD2. Per the germline V gene, CDR1 is SGDLS and CDR2 is YYNGEE. With V trimmed by 0 bases and J by 0 bases, 2 bases remained unmatched. This CDR3 contains 17 residues. The CDR3 region has the DNA TGTGCCAGCAGCGTAGCCGGGACTAGCGCGAACACCGGGGAGCTGTTTTTT. Encoded protein: CASSVAGTSANTGELFF.

This chain connects TRBV4-3 to TRBJ1-4; 8 bases line up with TRBD1. The CDR3 extends over 17 amino acids. Germline CDR1 is LGHNA and CDR2 is YSLEER. Trimming cost V 0 bases and J 5 bases; bases outside gene matches: 8. The CDR3 reads CASSQDLQGAQNEKLFF. For the CDR3, the DNA is TGCGCCAGCAGCCAAGATCTCCAGGGGGCCCAGAATGAAAAACTGTTTTTT.

CDR3 nucleotides: TGTGCCAGCAGCTTAACAGGGGAATCCGGGGAGCTGTTTTTT. Translated, it gives CASSLTGESGELFF. The rearrangement joins TRBV7-9 to TRBJ2-2; 7 nucleotides match TRBD1. This CDR3 contains 14 residues. V lost 2 bases and J lost 6; bases outside the gene matches: 3. CDR1 SEHNR and CDR2 FQNEAQ come from the germline V gene (reference sequence).

The chain is built from TRBV9 and TRBJ2-7, with 9 bases matching TRBD1. Unmatched junction bases numbered 8, after V lost 4 bases and J lost 3 bases. CDR1 is SGDLS, CDR2 YYNGEE, per germline. This CDR3 comprises 15 residues. The CDR3 reads CASSPGTGSFYEQYF. CDR3 sequence (DNA): TGTGCCAGCAGCCCGGGGACAGGGAGTTTCTACGAGCAGTACTTC.

J is TRBJ2-7 and V is TRBV6-5; 9 bases map to TRBD2. The CDR3 spans 15 residues. V shed 6 bases, J shed 1 base, and the junction held 7 bases outside the gene matches. Germline assignment: CDR1 MNHEY and CDR2 SVGAGI. The CDR3 here is CASSRSGRGSYEQYF. The CDR3 DNA is TGTGCCAGCAGCCGTAGCGGGAGAGGATCCTACGAGCAGTACTTC.

This clone was counted a single time. This chain joins TRBV27 and TRBJ2-1, with 7 positions matching TRBD2. Germline CDR1 and CDR2: MNHEY and SMNVEV (reference sequence). J lost 0 bases, V lost 6 bases, and 8 bases had no gene match. The CDR3 runs 16 residues. The CDR3, as DNA: TGTGCCAGCAGATGGGGCGGGAGAAGCTCCTACAATGAGCAGTTCTTC. Translation: CASRWGGRSSYNEQFF.

This clone showed up just a few times. The chain employs TRBV28 and TRBJ1-4; 8 nucleotides agree with TRBD1. In germline, CDR1 is MDHEN, CDR2 SYDVKM. The CDR3 length is 15 residues. The V and J ends lost 5 bases and 7 bases, in that order; junction bases with no gene match: 9. This CDR3 is CASSPSQGGGEKLFF. DNA of the CDR3: TGTGCCAGCAGTCCCTCACAGGGGGGAGGTGAAAAACTGTTTTTT.

The V gene is TRBV6-5, the J gene TRBJ2-4; 7 bases agree with TRBD1. CDR3 length: 14 residues. The V gene's germline CDR1 is MNHEY and CDR2 SVGAGI. V was clipped by 9 bases and J by 11 bases; unmatched bases: 16. CDR3 bases: TGTGCCAGTTCCGGGGACAGAAAAAATTTCCTTCAGTACTTC. Residues: CASSGDRKNFLQYF.

This clone has only one observation. The genes are TRBV7-8 and TRBJ1-5, with D perhaps matching TRBD1 (6 bases). Trimming took 0 bases from V and 2 from J, leaving 14 bases between them. Looked up from germline, CDR1 is SGHVS and CDR2 is FQNEAQ. The CDR3 sequence is 17 residues long. CDR3 in DNA: TGTGCCAGCAGCTTAGCGAGAAGGGGGAAGGGCAATCAGCCCCAGCATTTT. Protein product: CASSLARRGKGNQPQHF. The complete variable domain, with remaining parts taken from reference TRBV7-8 and TRBJ1-5, reads GAGVSQSPRYKVAKRGQDVALRCDPISGHVSLFWYQQALGQGPEFLTYFQNEAQLDKSGLPSDRFFAERPEGSVSTLKIQRTQQEDSAVYLCASSLARRGKGNQPQHFGDGTRLSIL.

This chain links TRBV7-2 with TRBJ1-2, with 7 nucleotides matching TRBD1. In germline, CDR1 is SGHTA, CDR2 FQGNSA. V dropped 2 bases and J dropped 6; count of bases not matched to a gene: 6. There are 14 residues in the CDR3. The CDR3 DNA reads as TGTGCCAGCAGCTTATCAGGGGACAGAGATGGCTACACCTTC. Amino acids: CASSLSGDRDGYTF.

CDR3 protein: CASSNESLLEQFF. CDR3 nucleotides: TGTGCCAGCAGCAATGAGTCTCTTCTTGAGCAGTTCTTC. This chain joins TRBV9 and TRBJ2-1; D gene unclear. This CDR3 is 13 amino acids long. Trimming stripped 4 bases from V and 9 bases from J, with 14 bases between. From germline, CDR1 is SGDLS and CDR2 YYNGEE.